What follows are 21 T cell receptor beta chains derived from one specimen sequenced in a study of blood T cell repertoires in COVID-19. TCRdb's copy holds only in-frame clones and misses some; the assay was immunoSEQ multiplex PCR. The data hold roughly 70,000 clones, with approximately 71% observed a single time. The material sequenced was peripheral blood. Receptors originate from a man aged 70-80 years with COVID-19, enrolled during active disease.

The rearrangement uses TRBV11-2 and TRBJ2-1, with 11 bases fitting TRBD2. This CDR3 is built from 18 residues. Looked up from germline, CDR1 is SGHAT and CDR2 is FQNNGV. Germline trimming cut 4 bases from V and 3 bases from J; bases unmatched to any gene: 11. In DNA form, the CDR3 reads TGTGCCAGCAGCTCCCAGAGGACTAGCGGGTTCTTCTACAATGAGCAGTTCTTC. Translation: CASSSQRTSGFFYNEQFF.

The CDR3 spells CASSPVPTSGRQQTQYF. Here the CDR3 DNA reads TGTGCCAGCAGTCCCGTTCCGACTAGCGGGAGGCAGCAGACCCAGTACTTC. The V gene is TRBV27, the J gene TRBJ2-5, with 13 bases that match TRBD2. CDR1 MNHEY and CDR2 SMNVEV come from the germline V gene (reference sequence). Trimming took 5 bases from V and 6 from J; bases not matched to a gene: 12. The CDR3 length is 17 residues.

The CDR3 region is CASSLTSGDYEQYF. The CDR3, as DNA: TGCGCCAGCAGCCTGACTAGCGGGGACTACGAGCAGTACTTC. This chain connects TRBV5-1 to TRBJ2-7, with 11 bases lining up with TRBD2. The J segment lost 3 bases and the V segment lost 4 bases, leaving 3 bases of the junction unmatched. Germline CDR1 SGHRS, CDR2 YFSETQ. This CDR3 has 14 residues.

This sequence joins TRBV13 and TRBJ1-6; D is possibly TRBD1 (6 bases). The V end lost 1 base, the J end lost 8 bases, and 15 bases lay between the germline ends. Looked up from germline, CDR1 is PRHDT and CDR2 is FYEKMQ (reference sequence). This CDR3 is 16 amino acids long. DNA of the CDR3: TGTGCCAGCAGCTTAGTGCGGCAGGGGATACATTCACCCCTCCACTTT. It codes for CASSLVRQGIHSPLHF.

This clone came up a few times. CDR3 loop: CASSLGDRENTEAFF. CDR3 bases: TGTGCCAGCAGCTTAGGGGACAGGGAGAACACTGAAGCTTTCTTT. The chain carries TRBV7-9 and TRBJ1-1; 9 positions agree with TRBD1. The CDR3 sequence is 15 residues long. Germline-derived CDR1 and CDR2 are SEHNR and FQNEAQ (reference sequence). After removal of 1 base from V and 1 base from J, the junction contained 1 base not matched to a gene.

This chain uses TRBV9 with TRBJ2-7, with a tentative D call TRBD2 (6 bases). Between the trimmed V and J ends, which lost 4 bases and 4 bases, there was a span of 18 bases. This CDR3 has 15 residues. Germline V CDR1 and CDR2: SGDLS, YYNGEE. CDR3 in DNA: TGTGCCAGCAGCTCGAGCGGGCCGGCTGGGTACGAGCAGTACTTC. The encoded protein is CASSSSGPAGYEQYF. Based on the CDR3 plus reference TRBV9 and TRBJ2-7, the full variable domain is DSGVTQTPKHLITATGQRVTLRCSPRSGDLSVYWYQQSLDQGLQFLIQYYNGEERAKGNILERFSAQQFPDLHSELNLSSLELGDSALYFCASSSSGPAGYEQYFGPGTRLTVT.

As DNA, the CDR3 is TGTGCCAGCAGCCAATCGGACATAAACACCGGGGAGCTGTTTTTT. It codes for CASSQSDINTGELFF. The rearrangement joins TRBV3-1 (or the pseudogene TRBV3-2) to TRBJ2-2, with D possibly matching TRBD1 (5 bases). Germline CDR1 LGHDT, CDR2 YNNKEL (reference sequence). The CDR3 contains 15 residues. V was clipped by 2 bases and J by 2 bases, with 9 bases between them.

Here the CDR3 DNA reads TGTGCCAGCAGGCTTAGCGGGGCGAGCTCCTACGAGCAGTACTTC. Residues: CASRLSGASSYEQYF. V gene TRBV27 combines with J gene TRBJ2-7, with 8 bases lining up with TRBD2. J gave up 0 bases and V 6 bases, and 7 bases lay outside the gene matches. Germline CDR1 MNHEY, CDR2 SMNVEV (reference sequence). This CDR3 has 15 residues.

The chain couples TRBV10-1 to TRBJ1-2, with D perhaps matching TRBD1 (6 bases). This CDR3 is 15 amino acids long. Trimming took 3 bases from V and 3 from J, leaving 14 bases between them. Germline CDR1 reads WNHNN; CDR2 reads SYGVQD (reference sequence). CDR3 amino acids: CASSEQGRSHYGYTF. The CDR3 bases are TGCGCCAGCAGTGAACAGGGTAGAAGCCACTATGGCTACACCTTC.

The V gene is TRBV7-3, the J gene TRBJ1-1; D remains unclear. Trimming removed 2 bases from V and 4 bases from J, with 14 bases in between. Germline V CDR1 and CDR2: SGHTA, FQGTGA. The CDR3 loop spans 15 amino acids. The CDR3 region is CASSLYGGSGTEAFF. The CDR3 nucleotides read TGTGCCAGCAGCTTATATGGTGGCTCGGGCACTGAAGCTTTCTTT.

V gene TRBV7-9 combines with J gene TRBJ2-7; D may be TRBD2 (6 bases). Per germline, CDR1 SEHNR and CDR2 FQNEAQ (reference sequence). The CDR3 has 14 residues. Trimming removed 1 base at V and 2 bases at J, with 9 bases between. The CDR3 sequence: CASSLGSGAYEQYF. The CDR3 nucleotides read TGTGCCAGCAGCTTAGGTTCGGGGGCCTACGAGCAGTACTTC.

This clone has just a few counts. The chain combines TRBV5-4 with TRBJ1-4; 10 nucleotides match TRBD1. Germline trimming cut 4 bases from V and 8 bases from J; bases unmatched to any gene: 8. The germline V gene has CDR1 SGHNT and CDR2 YYREEE (reference sequence). The CDR3 covers 15 residues. CDR3 bases: TGTGCCAGCAGCGGCGCGACAGGGGGCCGGGAAAAACTGTTTTTT. Its protein product is CASSGATGGREKLFF.

The chain has TRBV11-2 and TRBJ2-7; 7 bases match TRBD2. The germline CDR1 and CDR2 sequences are SGHAT and FQNNGV. The CDR3 covers 17 residues. V gave up 1 base and J gave up 3 bases; unmatched junction bases: 12. The CDR3 DNA follows: TGTGCCAGCAGCTTAGCGTCTAGCGGAAACTTGGTCTACGAGCAGTACTTC. Its protein product is CASSLASSGNLVYEQYF.

This sequence joins TRBV11-2 and TRBJ2-2; D gene ambiguous. Trimming cost V 5 bases and J 8 bases, with 15 bases left between them. Germline values: CDR1 SGHAT, CDR2 FQNNGV. The CDR3 has 14 residues. The chain's CDR3 is CASSLNLFGGELFF. The CDR3 DNA follows: TGTGCCAGCAGCCTCAATCTCTTCGGGGGGGAGCTGTTTTTT.

The chain has TRBV9 and TRBJ1-4; no clear D. Deletions cut 0 bases from V and 0 bases from J, with 9 bases between. CDR3 length: 16 residues. The germline V gene encodes CDR1 SGDLS and CDR2 YYNGEE. The DNA of the CDR3 is TGTGCCAGCAGCGTAGCGGGTAGTGCAACTAATGAAAAACTGTTTTTT. Its protein is CASSVAGSATNEKLFF.

Only a few counts were recorded for this clone. V usage is TRBV7-9 and J usage is TRBJ2-2; the D gene is possibly TRBD2 (5 bases). V shed 11 bases and J shed 0 bases, with 10 bases lying between them. The CDR3 has 13 amino acids. CDR1 and CDR2 (germline): SEHNR, FQNEAQ (reference sequence). CDR3 nucleotides: TGTGCCGGAGGAGCGGCGAACACCGGGGAGCTGTTTTTT. This translates into CAGGAANTGELFF. The full variable domain, in which reference TRBV7-9 and TRBJ2-2 provide the parts outside the CDR3, is DTGVSQNPRHKITKRGQNVTFRCDPISEHNRLYWYRQTLGQGPEFLTYFQNEAQLEKSRLLSDRFSAERPKGSFSTLEIQRTEQGDSAMYLCAGGAANTGELFFGEGSRLTVL.

The gene calls are TRBV18 and TRBJ1-2, with TRBD1 identical over 9 bases. The CDR3 length is 17 residues. Germline trimming cut 3 bases from V and 8 bases from J; bases unmatched to any gene: 16. Germline loops: CDR1 KGHSH, CDR2 LQKENI. The CDR3 nucleotides read TGTGCCAGCTCACCGGGAGTCGGGACAGGGCGAAAGGGCGGCTACACCTTC. Protein: CASSPGVGTGRKGGYTF.

The CDR3 DNA follows: TGTGCCAGCAGTCCAGCGGGAGGCGGCCGAAATGAGCAGTTCTTC. Its protein is CASSPAGGGRNEQFF. V usage is TRBV7-3 and J usage is TRBJ2-1, with 9 bases fitting TRBD2. V dropped 6 bases and J dropped 7; count of bases not matched to a gene: 10. CDR1 is SGHTA and CDR2 is FQGTGA in the germline V gene. This CDR3 has 15 residues.

This clone was observed a few times. The chain combines TRBV12-3 or TRBV12-4 with TRBJ2-1; 8 bases fit TRBD2. The CDR3 contains 12 residues. Trimming at V came to 2 bases and at J to 9 bases, leaving 0 bases not matched to a gene. The CDR3 reads CASSLSGGEQFF. CDR3 bases: TGTGCCAGCAGTTTAAGCGGGGGTGAGCAGTTCTTC.

This clone has a handful of counts. V usage is TRBV11-2 and J usage is TRBJ1-2; tentatively, D is TRBD1 (6 bases). CDR3 length equals 13 residues. CDR1 is SGHAT, CDR2 FQNNGV, per germline. Trimming cost V 5 bases and J 5 bases, with 12 bases left between them. The CDR3 here is CASSPDRSYGYTF. CDR3 DNA sequence: TGTGCCAGCAGCCCCGACAGGAGTTATGGCTACACCTTC.

This chain links TRBV7-2 with TRBJ2-3; TRBD2 aligns across 7 bases. This CDR3 has 15 residues. Germline CDR1 and CDR2: SGHTA and FQGNSA. The ends lost 1 base at V and 6 bases at J; junction bases unmatched: 7. The CDR3 here is CASSLGDGGSDTQYF. CDR3 in DNA: TGTGCCAGCAGCTTAGGGGACGGGGGGTCGGATACGCAGTATTTT.